At least ten counts were recorded for the clone carrying this T cell receptor (beta chain). What it binds is not known. This sample is part of a study of T-cell memory formation after mild COVID-19. Notes on the study in general: The second-wave clones peaking on day 37 were not confirmed as SARS-CoV-2-specific.

V lost 0 bases to trimming and J lost 5 bases, with 8 bases between them. CDR1 is SGHRS and CDR2 is YFSETQ in the germline V gene. CDR3 length: 13 residues. From the 5' RACE reads, TCRdb called clonotypes with MiXCR, one entry per CDR3 protein. The sample carries more than 200,000 distinct CDR3 sequences, roughly 15% recorded once. The material sequenced was PBMCs or a T cell subset sorted from them (not recorded which). J is TRBJ1-2 and V is TRBV5-1; tentative D call: TRBD1 (5 bases). The clonotype was recovered from a man between 18 and 29 years old who had mild COVID-19 (a few samples of this study predate the infection). Cell type and time point are not known. The CDR3 here is CASSLDEGYGYTF. DNA for the CDR3: TGCGCCAGCAGCTTGGATGAGGGGTATGGCTACACCTTC.